The rows below give T cell receptor beta chains drawn from one sample of a study of shared clonotypes between healthy human individuals. Profiling relied on immunoSEQ multiplex PCR, and the TCRdb table lists in-frame clones only, not all of them. Of 2 million to 3 million clones in the sample, over 85% were seen once. The source material was naive CD4+ T cells from PBMCs. The origin of the receptors is a man aged 18 to 29 in good health. Some clones in this sample may be carry-over from other donors' samples. The CDR3 runs from the conserved cysteine through the conserved F or W. D genes are given only for firm matches. Size is stated for part of the rows, as once, few or many counts, or as a class when the clone is expanded.

>TRBV4-1|once|TRBJ2-1|-
CASSQDMGDSYNEQFF
TGCGCCAGCAGCCAAGACATGGGAGACAGTTACAATGAGCAGTTCTTC
>TRBV7-8|-|TRBJ2-6|-
CASSSYNRAGANVLTF
TGTGCCAGCAGCTCATACAACAGGGCTGGGGCCAACGTCCTGACTTTC
>TRBV7-3|-|TRBJ2-3|-
CASSPSPGPTDTQYF
TGTGCCAGCAGCCCGTCCCCCGGGCCCACAGATACGCAGTATTTT
>TRBV5-4|-|TRBJ2-7|-
CASSLDGGVSDEQYF
TGTGCCAGCAGCTTGGATGGGGGTGTAAGCGACGAGCAGTACTTC
>TRBV28|once|TRBJ1-1|-
CASSLLQTRGAFF
TGTGCCAGCAGTTTGCTCCAAACAAGGGGAGCTTTCTTT
>TRBV6-5|-|TRBJ1-1|-
CASSKGNKNTEAFF
TGTGCCAGCAGTAAGGGGAACAAGAACACTGAAGCTTTCTTT
>TRBV27|-|TRBJ1-2|-
CASSSGWFYGYTF
TGTGCCAGCAGTTCAGGATGGTTCTATGGCTACACCTTC
>TRBV15|-|TRBJ1-4|-
CATSRHAVLGTNEKLFF
TGTGCCACCAGCAGACACGCGGTTTTGGGAACTAATGAAAAACTGTTTTTT
>TRBV7-9|-|TRBJ1-5|TRBD1
CASDRDPGGNQPQHF
TGTGCCAGCGACAGGGACCCGGGAGGCAATCAGCCCCAGCATTTT
>TRBV5-1|-|TRBJ1-2|-
CASSPGAGGYGYTF
TGCGCCAGCAGCCCCGGGGCGGGAGGGTATGGCTACACCTTC
>TRBV11-2|-|TRBJ1-1|TRBD1
CASSSRTGLTEAFF
TGTGCCAGCAGCTCCCGGACAGGGTTGACTGAAGCTTTCTTT
>TRBV29-1|once|TRBJ2-1|TRBD1
CSVGKGASSMIYNEQFF
TGCAGCGTTGGCAAGGGGGCGAGCAGTATGATCTACAATGAGCAGTTCTTC
>TRBV6-1|-|TRBJ2-1|-
CASSEMLGRNYNEQFF
TGTGCCAGCAGTGAAATGTTGGGCCGAAACTACAATGAGCAGTTCTTC
>TRBV15|-|TRBJ1-4|-
CATSRGRGEKLFF
TGTGCCACCAGCAGGGGAAGAGGCGAAAAACTGTTTTTT
>TRBV11-2|-|TRBJ2-7|-
CASSPRAPVYEQYF
TGTGCCAGCAGCCCGAGGGCGCCTGTCTACGAGCAGTACTTC
>TRBV5-6|-|TRBJ2-6|-
CASSDSRTGANVLTF
TGTGCCAGCAGCGACTCCAGGACTGGGGCCAACGTCCTGACTTTC
>TRBV6-1|-|TRBJ2-5|-
CASSDKLETQYF
TGTGCCAGCAGTGACAAATTGGAGACCCAGTACTTC
>TRBV2|-|TRBJ2-5|-
CASRVEVETQYF
TGTGCCAGCAGGGTAGAGGTAGAGACCCAGTACTTC
>TRBV9|-|TRBJ2-6|-
CASSRGLGGTASGANVLTF
TGTGCCAGCAGTAGGGGTCTGGGCGGAACGGCCTCTGGGGCCAACGTCCTGACTTTC
>TRBV7-6|once|TRBJ2-1|TRBD1
CASSLEGQGAQTSYNEQFF
TGTGCCAGCAGCTTAGAGGGACAGGGGGCGCAAACCTCCTACAATGAGCAGTTCTTC
>TRBV7-2|-|TRBJ2-1|TRBD2
CASTLGSGGTYNEQFF
TGTGCCAGCACCCTAGGGAGCGGGGGGACCTACAATGAGCAGTTCTTC
>TRBV15|-|TRBJ2-2|-
CATSPTALNTGELFF
TGTGCCACCAGCCCGACGGCCCTGAACACCGGGGAGCTGTTTTTT
>TRBV5-1|-|TRBJ2-5|TRBD2
CASSIAGAQETQYF
TGCGCCAGCAGCATAGCGGGGGCACAAGAGACCCAGTACTTC
>TRBV7-3|once|TRBJ2-1|-
CASSTDYYSYNEQFF
TGTGCCAGCAGCACAGACTATTACTCCTACAATGAGCAGTTCTTC
>TRBV7-3|-|TRBJ2-1|-
CASSLAGLSYNEQFF
TGTGCCAGCAGCTTAGCTGGACTTAGCTACAATGAGCAGTTCTTC
>TRBV6-6|-|TRBJ2-6|TRBD1
CASSRDSASGANVLTF
TGTGCCAGCAGCCGGGACAGCGCCTCTGGGGCCAACGTCCTGACTTTC
>TRBV27|-|TRBJ2-1|-
CASSLSSPLGEQFF
TGTGCCAGCAGTTTATCCTCCCCCCTAGGCGAGCAGTTCTTC
>TRBV19|once|TRBJ1-1|-
CASILNTEAFF
TGTGCCAGTATACTAAACACTGAAGCTTTCTTT
>TRBV7-9|-|TRBJ2-3|-
CASSSDWNTQYF
TGTGCCAGCAGCTCGGACTGGAATACGCAGTATTTT
>TRBV7-8|-|TRBJ2-7|-
CASSLVLSSYEQYF
TGTGCCAGCAGCTTAGTCCTCAGTTCCTACGAGCAGTACTTC
>TRBV6-1|-|TRBJ2-7|-
CASNRESTYEQYF
TGTGCCAGCAACCGGGAGTCGACCTACGAGCAGTACTTC
>TRBV9|-|TRBJ2-7|-
CASSVGARHEQYF
TGTGCCAGCAGCGTAGGCGCCAGACACGAGCAGTACTTC
>TRBV5-4|-|TRBJ1-1|TRBD1
CASSARGRGGNTEAFF
TGTGCCAGCAGCGCCAGGGGGCGGGGTGGGAACACTGAAGCTTTCTTT
>TRBV7-6|-|TRBJ2-7|TRBD1
CASSPWDRERGHEQYF
TGTGCCAGCAGCCCCTGGGACAGGGAACGGGGCCACGAGCAGTACTTC
>TRBV7-3|few|TRBJ1-2|-
CASSKERAGSYGYTF
TGTGCCAGCAGCAAAGAGAGGGCGGGTAGCTATGGCTACACCTTC
>TRBV7-9|once|TRBJ1-5|-
CASSSTGSNQPQHF
TGTGCCAGCAGTTCAACAGGGTCCAATCAGCCCCAGCATTTT
>TRBV5-4|-|TRBJ2-3|TRBD2
CASSGRLAGTTDTQYF
TGTGCCAGCAGCGGAAGACTAGCGGGAACCACAGATACGCAGTATTTT
>TRBV9|-|TRBJ2-7|TRBD2
CASSPISGTSGEQYF
TGTGCCAGCAGCCCCATCAGCGGGACTAGCGGCGAGCAGTACTTC
>TRBV2|-|TRBJ1-1|-
CASEALGATDIGTEAFF
TGTGCCAGCGAAGCCTTAGGGGCCACTGATATAGGCACTGAAGCTTTCTTT
>TRBV6-5|-|TRBJ2-7|TRBD1
CASSQGQSYEQYF
TGTGCCAGCAGTCAGGGACAGAGCTACGAGCAGTACTTC
>TRBV5-1|-|TRBJ2-7|TRBD2
CASSLRSPSGILGGGYEQYF
TGCGCCAGCAGCCTCCGGTCCCCTAGCGGGATCCTCGGGGGGGGCTACGAGCAGTACTTC
>TRBV7-9|-|TRBJ2-5|TRBD2
CASSQGLAEYQETQYF
TGTGCCAGCAGCCAGGGACTAGCGGAGTACCAAGAGACCCAGTACTTC
>TRBV28|-|TRBJ2-7|TRBD1
CATYFDTGGRYEQYF
TGTGCCACCTATTTTGATACAGGGGGCAGGTACGAGCAGTACTTC
>TRBV6-1|-|TRBJ1-2|-
CASSMTPRGYGYTF
TGTGCCAGCAGTATGACCCCCAGGGGCTATGGCTACACCTTC
>TRBV19|-|TRBJ2-1|-
CASSMYRSEQFF
TGTGCCAGTAGTATGTATAGGAGTGAGCAGTTCTTC
>TRBV5-1|-|TRBJ2-5|TRBD1
CASSARDRTTETQYF
TGCGCCAGCAGCGCCCGGGACAGGACAACGGAGACCCAGTACTTC
>TRBV7-9|-|TRBJ2-5|TRBD1
CASSLGTGSETQYF
TGTGCCAGCAGCTTAGGGACAGGGTCGGAGACCCAGTACTTC
>TRBV7-3|-|TRBJ2-2|TRBD2
CASSLQAGAVGELFF
TGTGCCAGCAGCTTACAAGCGGGAGCGGTCGGGGAGCTGTTTTTT
>TRBV25-1|-|TRBJ1-4|-
CASSEWTTNEKLFF
TGTGCCAGCAGTGAATGGACAACTAATGAAAAACTGTTTTTT
>TRBV6-5|-|TRBJ2-7|-
CAILITSWVMKQYF
TGTGCCATCTTAATAACTAGTTGGGTCATGAAGCAGTACTTC
>TRBV28|-|TRBJ1-6|TRBD1
CASSLLGQGARNSPLHF
TGTGCCAGCAGTTTGTTGGGACAGGGGGCGAGAAATTCACCCCTCCACTTT
>TRBV6-6|-|TRBJ2-5|-
CATNRISRETQYF
TGTGCCACAAACAGGATTAGCAGGGAGACCCAGTACTTC